This T cell receptor beta chain is drawn from a study of vaccination effects on CD4 cells after COVID-19. In regard to this clone: The target antigen is unknown.

With the ViraFEST assay, the study expanded antigen-specific CD4+ T cells using viral peptide pools, then sequenced them. With around ten days of culture completed, CD4+ T cells were isolated. All vaccine recipients tested negative for nucleocapsid antibodies and had never contracted SARS-CoV-2 infection. V lost 4 bases and J lost 2, with 7 bases in between. This CDR3 is built from 13 residues. The repertoire was sequenced with immunoSEQ multiplex PCR; TCRdb's copy has only in-frame clones and lacks some. The sample records about 24,000 clones, about three quarters being singletons. Sample: CD4+ T cells from PBMCs cultured with SARS-CoV-2 spike peptides, taken before COVID-19 vaccination. The V and J genes are TRBV12-3 or TRBV12-4 and TRBJ2-3; no clear D gene. The TCR originated in a human donor who received a COVID-19 vaccine. CDR3 coding DNA: TGTGCCAGCAGTTCCCAGACCACAGATACGCAGTATTTT. This codes for CASSSQTTDTQYF.